These 30 T cell receptor beta chains were all obtained from the same sample, sequenced in a study of tumor-infiltrating lymphocytes in primary liver carcinoma. Co-extracting RNA and DNA was done with about 20-34 mg of unsorted bulk tissue as input. The template, approximately 500 ng total RNA, yielded TCR beta cDNA made with a constant-region primer. Each TCR beta library was derived from three nested multiplex PCR rounds that employed slightly modified ARM-PCR. It was with TRBV1-TRBV30 forward primers and a C-beta reverse primer that the first two PCR rounds were run, at about 10 cycles each. MiXCR, run by TCRdb on the multiplex PCR reads, gives a single entry per CDR3 protein. The table includes about 99,000 distinct CDR3 sequences, about 70% detected once. Sequenced sample: liver tumor tissue from sampling region 5. The subset: tumor region T5, tumor centre. These receptors all stem from a woman aged 55-70 years with primary liver carcinoma and hepatitis B virus infection.

This clonotype was counted ten times or more. The rearrangement links TRBV5-1 to TRBJ1-4; no clear D. Germline assignment: CDR1 SGHRS and CDR2 YFSETQ. The CDR3 is made up of 14 amino acids. V lost 1 base, J lost 5 bases, and 9 bases lay in between. CDR3 residues: CASSLSGKNEKLFF. CDR3 nucleotide sequence: TGCGCCAGCAGCTTGTCGGGGAAGAATGAAAAACTGTTTTTT. Using reference TRBV5-1 and TRBJ1-4 for the parts outside the CDR3, the full variable domain is KAGVTQTPRYLIKTRGQQVTLSCSPISGHRSVSWYQQTPGQGLQFLFEYFSETQRNKGNFPGRFSGRQFSNSRSEMNVSTLELGDSALYLCASSLSGKNEKLFFGSGTQLSVL.

Details on this clonotype: At one end, the junction sequence differs from germline, possibly due to a read error. The gene calls are TRBV12-3 or TRBV12-4 and TRBJ2-3; tentative D call: TRBD2 (7 bases). This CDR3 has 16 residues. The DNA for the CDR3 is TGTGCCAGCAGTCCGGTCGTGGGAGGGAAGACAGGTACGCAGTATTTT. Protein sequence: CASSPVVGGKTGTQYF.

Note on this clonotype: The junction departs from germline at one end; a sequencing error may be responsible. The chain links TRBV4-2 to TRBJ2-7, with 9 bases that match TRBD2. This CDR3 has 17 residues. The germline CDR1 and CDR2 sequences are LGHNA and YNFKEQ. The chain's CDR3 is CASSQGDGLACSYEHYF. Here the CDR3 DNA reads TGTGCCAGCAGCCAAGGGGATGGACTAGCGTGTTCCTACGAGCATTACTTC.

For this clonotype: The CDR3 ends on some other residue instead of the conserved phenylalanine or tryptophan, so this is likely a read error. The rearrangement joins TRBV11-2 to TRBJ2-5; maybe TRBD1 (5 bases). V was pared by 4 bases and J by 7 bases, with 16 bases between. The V gene's germline CDR1 is SGHAT and CDR2 FQNNGV. The CDR3 runs to 14 residues. The CDR3 sequence is CASSWRQGEATQYL. CDR3 nucleotides: TGTGCCAGCAGCTGGAGACAAGGGGAAGCGACCCAGTACTTG.

This clonotype has a handful of counts. A much larger clone lies one base from this, so it may be a read error. V gene TRBV6-5 combines with J gene TRBJ2-2, with D tentatively TRBD1 (6 bases). The CDR3 runs to 15 residues. Germline V gene lookup returns CDR1 MNHEY and CDR2 SVGAGI. DNA for the CDR3: TGTGCCAGCAGGACCTCAGGGGTGGGCACCTGGGAGCTGTTTTTT. Translation gives CASRTSGVGTWELFF.

A note on this clonotype: Sequence at one end of the junction differs from germline and may be a read error. The genes are TRBV12-3 or TRBV12-4 and TRBJ2-7, with TRBD2 matching 9 bases. The CDR3 runs 15 residues. CDR3 in amino acids: CASSPVSGRSYEQYF. DNA for the CDR3: TGTGCCAGCAGCCCTGTCAGCGGGAGGTCCTATGAGCAGTACTTC.

In regard to this clonotype: One base away lies a much larger clone, so this may be a sequencing read error. The chain carries TRBV14 and TRBJ2-1; no firm D call. The CDR3 sequence is 11 residues long. The germline V gene has CDR1 SGHDN and CDR2 FVKESK. The CDR3: CASNQTLVQFF. The CDR3 DNA follows: TGTGCCAGCAACCAAACGTTAGTGCAGTTCTTC.

The chain combines TRBV12-3 or TRBV12-4 with TRBJ2-3, with a possible D match to TRBD2 (6 bases). This CDR3 comprises 15 residues. V was shortened by 6 bases and J by 15 bases, with 28 bases between the two germline ends. In DNA form, the CDR3 reads TGTGCCAGCAGCCTAAGGGGCGGGAACACAGATAAGCACTATTTT. It translates to CASSLRGGNTDKHYF.

As concerns this clonotype: With a much larger clone just one base away, this may be a read error. This chain uses TRBV30 with TRBJ1-1; the D is unclear. The CDR3 totals 11 residues. From germline, CDR1 is GTSNPN and CDR2 SVGIG (reference sequence). The V gene lost 8 bases and the J gene lost 0 bases, with 7 bases spanning the gap. DNA for the CDR3: TGTGCCCGGACGGTGAACACTGAAGCTTTCTTT. Encoded protein: CARTVNTEAFF.

Remarks on this clonotype: This may arise from a read error, as a much more abundant clone is one base away. This sequence joins TRBV5-1 and TRBJ2-1, with a weak D call TRBD2 (8 bases). The V gene's germline CDR1 is SGHRS and CDR2 YFSETQ. CDR3 length equals 14 residues. The CDR3 is CVSSGGQNYNEQFF. The CDR3 DNA reads TGCGTCAGCAGCGGGGGACAGAACTACAATGAGCAGTTCTTC.

The chain has TRBV28 and TRBJ1-2; D possibly corresponds to TRBD1 (5 bases). Germline CDR1 and CDR2: MDHEN and SYDVKM. V lost 8 bases and J 2 bases, leaving 9 bases between the germline ends. The CDR3 consists of 12 residues. CDR3 in DNA: TGTGCCAGCGGGGACGGAAACTATGGCTACACCTTC. Its protein is CASGDGNYGYTF.

About this clonotype itself: The junction does not match germline at one end; this may be a read error. This rearrangement joins TRBV11-2 to TRBJ2-3, with D maybe TRBD1 (5 bases). Germline CDR1 SGHAT, CDR2 FQNNGV. The CDR3 length is 14 residues. The CDR3 here is CASSLNQGKDTRYF. The CDR3 DNA sequence: TGTGCCAGCAGCTTAAACCAGGGAAAAGATACGCGGTATTTT.

In the case of this clonotype: The final CDR3 position lacks the conserved phenylalanine or tryptophan, pointing to a likely read error. This chain connects TRBV29-1 to TRBJ2-6; D assignment may be TRBD1 or TRBD2 (5 bases each). The CDR3 extends over 13 amino acids. Germline assignment: CDR1 SQVTM and CDR2 ANQGSEA. The CDR3 DNA reads as TGCGGCGTTGGGGGAACTGGGACCAACGTCCTGACTTAC. Its translation: CGVGGTGTNVLTY.

This clonotype was counted a single time. This chain joins TRBV6-4 and TRBJ2-3; perhaps TRBD2 as D (6 bases). The germline V gene encodes CDR1 MRHNA and CDR2 SNTAGT. This CDR3 is 16 amino acids long. Trimming stripped 2 bases from V and 0 bases from J, with 12 bases between. The CDR3 spells CASSDAASASTDTQYF. The CDR3 nucleotides read TGTGCCAGCAGTGACGCCGCTAGCGCCAGCACAGATACGCAGTATTTT.

In its sample, this clonotype was seen once. At one boundary the junction diverges from the germline segment, which might be a read error. The chain links TRBV11-2 to TRBJ2-7; 8 positions agree with TRBD1. The V gene's germline CDR1 is SGHAT and CDR2 FQNNGV. The CDR3 is 15 amino acids. The CDR3 is CVSTLGQGLFYEQYF. The CDR3 DNA reads as TGTGTCAGCACCCTCGGACAGGGATTATTCTACGAGCAGTACTTC.

This chain links TRBV20-1 with TRBJ1-1; a possible D gene is TRBD1 (5 bases). The germline gives CDR1 DFQATT, CDR2 SNEGSKA (reference sequence). This CDR3 is built from 13 residues. V shed 3 bases and J shed 3 bases, with 11 bases lying between them. For the CDR3, the DNA is TGCAGTGCTAGTTGGGGGGGACACACTGAAGCTTTCTTT. This encodes CSASWGGHTEAFF.

As to this clonotype: A clone one base away is much larger, so this may be a read error. The chain couples TRBV6-4 to TRBJ2-1, with TRBD2 matching 9 bases. The CDR3 contains 15 residues. Germline V gives CDR1 MRHNA, CDR2 SNTAGT. CDR3 in amino acids: CASSDIAGVPNGQFF. CDR3 in DNA: TGTGCCAGCAGTGACATAGCGGGAGTGCCCAATGGGCAGTTCTTC.

With respect to this clonotype: Germline and junction disagree at one end, which may indicate a read error. The J gene is TRBJ2-2, the V gene TRBV11-1, with D perhaps TRBD1 (6 bases). The germline CDR1 and CDR2 sequences are SGHAT and FQDESV (reference sequence). The CDR3 covers 14 residues. The CDR3 sequence: CASSSQQGPGELFF. DNA for the CDR3: TGTGCCAGCAGCTCCCAACAAGGACCAGGGGAACTGTTTTTT.

Turning to this clonotype: At one end the junction does not follow the germline gene, possibly because of a read error. The chain is built from TRBV29-1 and TRBJ2-2, with TRBD2 matching over 11 bases. The CDR3 runs 14 residues. Germline loops: CDR1 SQVTM, CDR2 ANQGSEA. The CDR3 sequence: CSFGTSGNTGELFF. The CDR3 region has the DNA TGCAGCTTTGGGACTAGCGGTAACACTGGGGAGCTGTTTTTT.

The chain is built from TRBV2 and TRBJ1-2; 8 nucleotides align to TRBD1. The CDR3 is made up of 14 amino acids. With V trimmed by 5 bases and J by 6 bases, 8 bases remained unmatched. The germline V gene encodes CDR1 SNHLY and CDR2 FYNNEI. Written as DNA, the CDR3 is TGTGCCAGCAGTAAAGGACAGGGACCCCATGGCTACACCTTC. It encodes CASSKGQGPHGYTF.

To note about this clonotype: A read error is possible here, since a much larger clone lies one base away. V usage is TRBV7-8 and J usage is TRBJ1-4; D not resolved. Germline CDR1 SGHVS, CDR2 FQNEAQ. The CDR3 loop spans 16 amino acids. CDR3 sequence reads: CASSHESIPTNVKLFF. The CDR3 region has the DNA TGTGCCAGCAGCCATGAATCTATTCCAACTAATGTAAAACTGTTTTTT.

A remark on this clonotype: With a much larger clone just one base away, this may be a read error. This is likely a read error, given that the CDR3 carries no conserved phenylalanine or tryptophan at its end. The chain recombines TRBV7-8 with TRBJ2-2; D remains ambiguous. This CDR3 has 16 amino acids. Germline V gives CDR1 SGHVS, CDR2 FQNEAQ. V was shortened by 4 bases and J by 0 bases, with 12 bases between the two germline ends. The CDR3 reads CASSSVRRTNTGELFL. CDR3 sequence (DNA): TGTGCCAGCAGCTCCGTCCGACGGACGAACACCGGGGAGCTGTTTCTT.

In this sample, this clonotype turned up once. The conserved phenylalanine or tryptophan is not found at the CDR3 terminus, so this likely reflects a read error. This sequence joins TRBV6-5 and TRBJ1-1; 7 positions agree with TRBD1. CDR3 length: 14 residues. Germline V CDR1 and CDR2: MNHEY, SVGAGI. CDR3 in DNA: TGTACCAGCAGGACGACAGGGTGGGACACTGAAGCTTTCTCT. Amino acid sequence: CTSRTTGWDTEAFS.

Regarding this clonotype: One junction end does not reproduce the germline sequence, and a read error may be involved. The V call is TRBV5-4, the J call TRBJ1-5, with D uncertain. Germline V gene data show CDR1 as SGHNT and CDR2 as YYREEE (reference sequence). The CDR3 is made up of 14 amino acids. Written as DNA, the CDR3 is TGTGCCAGCAGCTTGGGTGGAAGCAATCAGTCCCAACATTTT. As protein: CASSLGGSNQSQHF. The full variable domain, completed using reference TRBV5-4 and TRBJ1-5, is ETGVTQSPTHLIKTRGQQVTLRCSSQSGHNTVSWYQQALGQGPQFIFQYYREEENGRGNFPPRFSGLQFPNYSSELNVNALELDDSALYLCASSLGGSNQSQHFGDGTRLSIL.

This clonotype showed up many times. Possible read error: a much larger clone is one base away. The chain carries TRBV29-1 and TRBJ2-7, with 7 bases lining up with TRBD1. The germline V gene encodes CDR1 SQVTM and CDR2 ANQGSEA. The CDR3 contains 13 residues. CDR3 loop: CSAGNPGTGEQHF. DNA of the CDR3: TGCAGCGCCGGCAACCCCGGAACAGGGGAGCAGCACTTC.

A remark on this clonotype: The CDR3 carries no conserved terminal phenylalanine or tryptophan, so it likely arises from a read error. No DNA is shown, since the ends of the CDR3 on it are uncertain; the CDR3 is the one TCRdb lists. The chain couples TRBV6-6 to TRBJ1-1; whether TRBD1, the table's D call, matches the DNA was not checked. From its first to its last residue, the CDR3 has 16 amino acids. CDR1 is MNHNY and CDR2 is SVGAGI in the germline V gene (reference sequence). The CDR3 sequence: CASNLGQGALNTETFL.

A remark on this clonotype: A junction end diverges from the germline sequence, so it may reflect a read error. This rearrangement joins TRBV5-5 to TRBJ2-5, with TRBD2 matching 8 bases. Per the germline V gene, CDR1 is SGHKS and CDR2 is YYEKEE (reference sequence). The length of the CDR3 is 16 residues. For the CDR3, the DNA is TGTGCCAGCAACTTGACGGGAGGGAGGGCCGTTGAGACCCAGTACTTC. It translates to CASNLTGGRAVETQYF.

A note on this clonotype: The CDR3 ends on some other residue instead of the conserved phenylalanine or tryptophan, so this is likely a read error. The V call is TRBV4-2, the J call TRBJ1-1; D gene ambiguous. CDR1 is LGHNA and CDR2 is YNFKEQ in the germline V gene. The CDR3 length is 13 residues. The CDR3 bases are TGTGCCAACAGCCAATTTGAGAACACTGAAGCTTTCTTA. This gives the protein CANSQFENTEAFL.

As to this clonotype: Given the absence of the conserved phenylalanine or tryptophan at the CDR3 end, a read error is likely. The chain joins TRBV7-9 to TRBJ1-2, with no clear D. The V and J ends lost 6 bases and 4 bases respectively, with 21 bases between them. CDR1 is SEHNR, CDR2 FQNEAQ, per germline (reference sequence). The CDR3 totals 16 residues. The CDR3 reads CASSRSTFRGGYGYTI. CDR3 DNA sequence: TGTGCCAGCAGTCGATCCACGTTCCGGGGTGGCTATGGCTACACCATC.

As regards this clonotype: One end of the junction is discordant with germline, which a read error may explain. This chain connects TRBV4-2 to TRBJ2-3; D remains unclear. Germline V gives CDR1 LGHNA, CDR2 YNFKEQ. The CDR3 runs to 15 residues. The CDR3 DNA sequence: TGTGTCAGCAGCCAGACCGACGGAAACACAGATACGCAGTATTTT. This sequence encodes CVSSQTDGNTDTQYF.